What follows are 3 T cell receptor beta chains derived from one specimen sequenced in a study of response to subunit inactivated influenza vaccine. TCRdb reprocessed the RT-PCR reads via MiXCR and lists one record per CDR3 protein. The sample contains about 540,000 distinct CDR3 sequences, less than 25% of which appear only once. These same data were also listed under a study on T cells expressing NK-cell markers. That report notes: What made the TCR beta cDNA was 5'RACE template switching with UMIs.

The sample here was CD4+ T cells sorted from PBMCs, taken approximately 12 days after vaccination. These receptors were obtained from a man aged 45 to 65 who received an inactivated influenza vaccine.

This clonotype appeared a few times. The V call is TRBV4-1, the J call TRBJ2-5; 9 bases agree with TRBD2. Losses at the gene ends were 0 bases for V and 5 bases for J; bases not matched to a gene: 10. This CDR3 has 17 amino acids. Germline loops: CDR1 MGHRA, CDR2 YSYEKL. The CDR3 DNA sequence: TGCGCCAGCAGCCAAGAAAGGGGGGCTAGCGGGGTGGAGACCCAGTACTTC. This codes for CASSQERGASGVETQYF.

The CDR3 DNA reads as TGTGCCAGCAGCCAAGTACAGGCCAATTCACCCCTCCACTTT. It yields the protein CASSQVQANSPLHF. V usage is TRBV3-1 and J usage is TRBJ1-6; tentative D call: TRBD1 (5 bases). CDR1 is LGHDT, CDR2 YNNKEL, per germline (reference sequence). The CDR3 spans 14 residues. V was cut by 1 base and J by 7 bases, with 8 bases left in between.

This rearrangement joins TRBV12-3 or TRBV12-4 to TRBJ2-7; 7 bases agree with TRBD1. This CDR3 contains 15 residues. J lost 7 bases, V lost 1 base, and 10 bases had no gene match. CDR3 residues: CASSLVLGGSGEQYF. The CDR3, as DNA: TGTGCCAGCAGTTTAGTCTTAGGGGGCTCTGGAGAGCAGTACTTC.